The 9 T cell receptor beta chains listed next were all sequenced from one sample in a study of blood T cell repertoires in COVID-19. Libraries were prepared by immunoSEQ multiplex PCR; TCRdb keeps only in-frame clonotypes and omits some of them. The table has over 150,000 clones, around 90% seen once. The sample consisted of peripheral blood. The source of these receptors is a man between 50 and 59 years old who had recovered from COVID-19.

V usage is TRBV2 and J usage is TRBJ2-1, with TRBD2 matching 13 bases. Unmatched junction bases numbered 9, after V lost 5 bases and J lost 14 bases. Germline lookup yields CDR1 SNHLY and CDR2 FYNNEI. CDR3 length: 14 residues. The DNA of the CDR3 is TGTGCCAGCAGTCAACTAGCGGGAGGGCCGTATAAGTTCTTC. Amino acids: CASSQLAGGPYKFF.

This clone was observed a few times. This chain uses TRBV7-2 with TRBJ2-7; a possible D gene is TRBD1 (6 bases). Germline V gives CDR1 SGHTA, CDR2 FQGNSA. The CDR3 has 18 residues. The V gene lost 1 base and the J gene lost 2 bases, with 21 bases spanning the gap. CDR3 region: CASSLVVWRQGTTYEQYF. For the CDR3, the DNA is TGTGCCAGCAGCTTAGTTGTTTGGCGGCAGGGGACAACCTACGAGCAGTACTTC.

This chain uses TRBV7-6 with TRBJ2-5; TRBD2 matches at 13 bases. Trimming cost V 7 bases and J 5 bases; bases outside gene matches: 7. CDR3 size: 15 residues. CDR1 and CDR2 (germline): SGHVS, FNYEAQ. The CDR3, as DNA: TGTGCCAGCAACTCGGGGACTAGCGGGGACGAGACCCAGTACTTC. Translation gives CASNSGTSGDETQYF.

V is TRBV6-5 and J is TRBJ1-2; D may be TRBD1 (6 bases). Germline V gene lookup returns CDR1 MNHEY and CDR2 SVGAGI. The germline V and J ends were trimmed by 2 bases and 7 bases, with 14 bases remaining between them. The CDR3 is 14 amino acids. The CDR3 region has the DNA TGTGCCAGCAGTTACGAGGGAGGGGGAGGTGGCTACACCTTC. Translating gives CASSYEGGGGGYTF.

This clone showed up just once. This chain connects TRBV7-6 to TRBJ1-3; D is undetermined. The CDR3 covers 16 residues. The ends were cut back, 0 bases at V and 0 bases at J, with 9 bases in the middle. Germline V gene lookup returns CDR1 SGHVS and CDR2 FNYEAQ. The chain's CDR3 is CASSLAPTDSGNTIYF. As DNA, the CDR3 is TGTGCCAGCAGCTTAGCCCCGACTGACTCTGGAAACACCATATATTTT.

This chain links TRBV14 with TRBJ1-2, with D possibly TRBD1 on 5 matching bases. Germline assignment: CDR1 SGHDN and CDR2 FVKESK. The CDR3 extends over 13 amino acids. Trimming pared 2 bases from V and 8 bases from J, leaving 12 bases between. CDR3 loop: CASSQKRGGGYTF. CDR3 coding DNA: TGTGCCAGCAGCCAAAAAAGGGGAGGAGGCTACACCTTC.

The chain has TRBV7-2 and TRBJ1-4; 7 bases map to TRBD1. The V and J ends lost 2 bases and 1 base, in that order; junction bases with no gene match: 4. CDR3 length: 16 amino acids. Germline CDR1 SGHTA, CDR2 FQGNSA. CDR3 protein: CASSLTRGVTNEKLFF. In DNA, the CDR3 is TGTGCCAGCAGCTTAACCAGGGGGGTAACTAATGAAAAACTGTTTTTT.

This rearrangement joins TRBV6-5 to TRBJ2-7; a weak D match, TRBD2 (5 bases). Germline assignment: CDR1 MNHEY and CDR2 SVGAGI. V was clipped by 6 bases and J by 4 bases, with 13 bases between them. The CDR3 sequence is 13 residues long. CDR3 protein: CASRPGPGYEQYF. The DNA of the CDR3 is TGTGCCAGCAGACCCGGGCCGGGGTACGAGCAGTACTTC.

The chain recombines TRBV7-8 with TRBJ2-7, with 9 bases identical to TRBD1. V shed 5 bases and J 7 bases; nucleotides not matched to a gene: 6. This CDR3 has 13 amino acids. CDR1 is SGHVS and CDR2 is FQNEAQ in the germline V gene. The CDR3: CASSTQGAEEQYF. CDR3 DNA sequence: TGTGCCAGCAGCACACAGGGGGCGGAAGAGCAGTACTTC.